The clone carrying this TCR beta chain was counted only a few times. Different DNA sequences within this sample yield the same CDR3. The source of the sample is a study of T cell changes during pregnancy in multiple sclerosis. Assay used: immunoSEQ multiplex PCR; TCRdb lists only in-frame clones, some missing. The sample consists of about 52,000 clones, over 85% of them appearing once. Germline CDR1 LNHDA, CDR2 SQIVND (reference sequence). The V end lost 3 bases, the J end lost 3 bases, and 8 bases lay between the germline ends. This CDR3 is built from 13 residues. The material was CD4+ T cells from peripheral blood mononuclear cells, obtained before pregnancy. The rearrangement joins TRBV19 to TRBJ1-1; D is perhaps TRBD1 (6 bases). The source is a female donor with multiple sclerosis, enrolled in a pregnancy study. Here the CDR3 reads CASSMKGDTEAFF. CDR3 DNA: TGTGCCAGTAGTATGAAGGGGGACACTGAAGCTTTCTTT.